What follows are 24 T cell receptor beta chains derived from one specimen sequenced in a study of cytomegalovirus exposure and HLA in healthy donors. The PCR had 60 Vbeta and 13 Jbeta primers. Clones were read by immunoSEQ multiplex PCR, and TCRdb kept only the in-frame ones, dropping some. In the table there are some 160,000 clones, under 85% of which are singletons. The sequencing input was PBMCs. The origin of the receptors is a woman in her twenties or thirties in good health and CMV-seronegative.

This clone appeared a few times. This chain uses TRBV6-6 with TRBJ2-2; TRBD1 matches at 7 bases. Germline trimming cut 0 bases from V and 15 bases from J; bases unmatched to any gene: 4. This CDR3 region has 12 residues. Germline V gene sequence: CDR1 MNHNY, CDR2 SVGAGI (reference sequence). Here the CDR3 reads CASSYSQGWVFF. For the CDR3, the DNA is TGTGCCAGCAGTTACTCACAGGGGTGGGTGTTTTTT.

The chain recombines TRBV5-4 with TRBJ1-2; 7 bases fit TRBD1. Per the germline V gene, CDR1 is SGHNT and CDR2 is YYREEE (reference sequence). The V segment lost 4 bases and the J segment 7 bases; nucleotides outside the gene matches: 13. The CDR3 has 15 amino acids. CDR3 nucleotides: TGTGCCAGCAGCCACAAAGGGACAGTAAGTCTTGGCTACACCTTC. Residues: CASSHKGTVSLGYTF.

This clone has just a few counts. The chain carries TRBV4-2 and TRBJ1-5; TRBD1 aligns across 10 bases. The V segment lost 0 bases and the J segment 5 bases; nucleotides outside the gene matches: 1. The CDR3 is 15 amino acids. CDR1 LGHNA and CDR2 YNFKEQ come from the germline V gene. The chain's CDR3 is CASSQDGTGDQPQHF. In DNA form, the CDR3 reads TGTGCCAGCAGCCAAGATGGGACAGGGGATCAGCCCCAGCATTTT.

This chain connects TRBV7-9 to TRBJ2-7, with 7 bases matching TRBD1. The CDR3 length is 15 residues. Germline CDR1 SEHNR, CDR2 FQNEAQ (reference sequence). V was pared by 1 base and J by 2 bases, with 5 bases of the junction left unmatched. For the CDR3, the DNA is TGTGCCAGCAGCTTAGTGCCCCAGGGGGCCTACGAGCAGTACTTC. It specifies CASSLVPQGAYEQYF.

This chain's CDR3 is CASSLQGKSNQPQHF. CDR3 bases: TGTGCCAGCAGTTTACAGGGGAAAAGCAATCAGCCCCAGCATTTT. The V call is TRBV28, the J call TRBJ1-5, with D possibly TRBD1 on 6 matching bases. CDR1 is MDHEN, CDR2 SYDVKM, per germline. The germline V and J ends were trimmed by 2 bases and 1 base, with 9 bases remaining between them. CDR3 length equals 15 residues.

This chain links TRBV10-2 with TRBJ2-5, with D possibly being TRBD2 (6 bases). Per the germline V gene, CDR1 is WSHSY and CDR2 is SAAADI. V lost 8 bases to trimming and J lost 3 bases, with 13 bases between them. This CDR3 spans 13 amino acids. Here the CDR3 DNA reads TGCGCCAGCTCTGGGCTAGCGAAAGAGACCCAGTACTTC. Its protein product is CASSGLAKETQYF.

On this clone itself: Mismatch with germline at one junction end may stem from a read error. The rearrangement joins TRBV7-9 to TRBJ2-1, with 13 bases that match TRBD2. This CDR3 spans 18 amino acids. Germline V gene lookup returns CDR1 SEHNR and CDR2 FQNEAQ (reference sequence). Here the CDR3 reads CSSSRLAGGKFSYNEQFF. CDR3 nucleotides: TGTTCCAGCAGCCGACTAGCGGGGGGCAAGTTCTCCTACAATGAGCAGTTCTTC.

This clone was picked up one time. This chain links TRBV4-1 with TRBJ1-1; D gene ambiguous. Germline CDR1 reads MGHRA; CDR2 reads YSYEKL. V was trimmed by 0 bases and J by 4 bases, leaving 15 bases between them. This CDR3 region has 16 residues. The CDR3 coding sequence is TGCGCCAGCAGCCAAGATTTCAGGCGATTGGGCACTGAAGCTTTCTTT. This gives the protein CASSQDFRRLGTEAFF.

As regards this clone: At one boundary the junction diverges from the germline segment, which might be a read error. The chain is built from TRBV7-2 and TRBJ2-2, with D perhaps TRBD2 (5 bases). The CDR3 sequence is 15 residues long. Germline V gene sequence: CDR1 SGHTA, CDR2 FQGNSA. CDR3 loop: CASTPTLAKTGELFF. For the CDR3, the DNA is TGTGCCAGCACACCTACCTTAGCGAAGACCGGGGAGCTGTTTTTT.

The chain is built from TRBV5-1 and TRBJ2-3; 11 nucleotides match TRBD2. This CDR3 has 14 amino acids. Germline values: CDR1 SGHRS, CDR2 YFSETQ. The V segment lost 5 bases and the J segment 3 bases; nucleotides outside the gene matches: 2. The CDR3 nucleotides are TGCGCCAGCAGAACTAGCGGGGGTACAGATACGCAGTATTTT. It specifies CASRTSGGTDTQYF.

The rearrangement uses TRBV6-1 and TRBJ1-5; TRBD1 matches at 7 bases. This CDR3 has 16 amino acids. CDR1 is MNHNS, CDR2 SASEGT, per germline. The junction had 10 bases not matched to a gene; V was cut back by 3 bases and J by 5 bases. CDR3 sequence: CASSDQPTGSDQPQHF. CDR3 in DNA: TGTGCCAGCAGTGACCAACCGACAGGGTCCGATCAGCCCCAGCATTTT.

The V gene is TRBV27, the J gene TRBJ1-2; 8 nucleotides agree with TRBD1. This CDR3 contains 14 residues. Germline V gene sequence: CDR1 MNHEY, CDR2 SMNVEV (reference sequence). J was trimmed by 5 bases and V by 7 bases; bases with no gene match: 9. CDR3: CASKKDREVYGYTF. In DNA, the CDR3 is TGTGCCAGCAAAAAGGACAGGGAGGTTTATGGCTACACCTTC.

This clone was counted a few times. V gene TRBV10-1 combines with J gene TRBJ2-7; D may be TRBD2 (5 bases). Trimming cost V 10 bases and J 6 bases, with 13 bases left between them. The germline gives CDR1 WNHNN, CDR2 SYGVQD (reference sequence). The CDR3 has 11 amino acids. The CDR3 DNA reads TGCGCCATCTGGACTGGTTGCGAGCAGTACTTC. It is translated as CAIWTGCEQYF.

This clone was picked up one time. The chain is built from TRBV5-6 and TRBJ2-3; a possible D gene is TRBD2 (5 bases). The germline gives CDR1 SGHDT, CDR2 YYEEEE. CDR3 size: 18 residues. V lost 2 bases to trimming and J lost 0 bases, with 19 bases between them. CDR3 DNA: TGTGCCAGCAGCTTTTTAGGTAGCGATTATTCGAGCACAGATACGCAGTATTTT. Translation gives CASSFLGSDYSSTDTQYF.

The V gene is TRBV5-1, the J gene TRBJ2-1; tentative D call: TRBD2 (7 bases). Germline CDR1 is SGHRS and CDR2 is YFSETQ. This CDR3 has 16 amino acids. Between the trimmed V and J ends, which lost 0 bases and 3 bases, there was a span of 13 bases. CDR3 in DNA: TGCGCCAGCAGCTTGGCCGGGGGCGGGGGCTACAATGAGCAGTTCTTC. Its protein product is CASSLAGGGGYNEQFF.

This chain uses TRBV19 with TRBJ1-2, with 9 bases fitting TRBD1. The CDR3 extends over 13 amino acids. The germline gives CDR1 LNHDA, CDR2 SQIVND (reference sequence). The J segment lost 6 bases and the V segment lost 1 base, leaving 0 bases of the junction unmatched. DNA of the CDR3: TGTGCCAGTAGTATAGGGACAGGGGATGGCTACACCTTC. As protein: CASSIGTGDGYTF.

The chain couples TRBV5-1 to TRBJ2-1, with unresolved D. This CDR3 has 15 residues. V was pared by 0 bases and J by 0 bases, with 7 bases between. Germline CDR1 is SGHRS and CDR2 is YFSETQ. The CDR3 here is CASSLVASSYNEQFF. CDR3 DNA: TGCGCCAGCAGCTTGGTAGCCAGCTCCTACAATGAGCAGTTCTTC.

The chain links TRBV18 to TRBJ2-1; possible D gene TRBD1, 6 bases. From germline, CDR1 is KGHSH and CDR2 LQKENI. Trimming took off 3 bases at V and 0 bases at J, with 15 bases between the two ends. CDR3 length: 17 residues. CDR3 DNA sequence: TGTGCCAGCTCACCTAGACAGGCCCAAGTCTCCTACAATGAGCAGTTCTTC. This gives the protein CASSPRQAQVSYNEQFF. The entire variable domain, with the rest obtained from reference TRBV18 and TRBJ2-1, is as follows: NAGVMQNPRHLVRRRGQEARLRCSPMKGHSHVYWYRQLPEEGLKFMVYLQKENIIDESGMPKERFSAEFPKEGPSILRIQQVVRGDSAAYFCASSPRQAQVSYNEQFFGPGTRLTVL.

V and J are TRBV6-6 and TRBJ1-4; TRBD1 matches 7 bases. Germline trimming cut 5 bases from V and 8 bases from J; bases unmatched to any gene: 14. CDR3 length: 16 amino acids. Germline V gene data show CDR1 as MNHNY and CDR2 as SVGAGI (reference sequence). Here the CDR3 DNA reads TGTGCCAGCAGTGCTAAGTTGGCAGGGGGTCGCGAAAAACTGTTTTTT. This translates into CASSAKLAGGREKLFF.

V and J are TRBV6-5 and TRBJ2-4, with D possibly TRBD1 on 6 matching bases. Germline CDR1 is MNHEY and CDR2 is SVGAGI. V gave up 5 bases and J gave up 16 bases, with 15 bases separating them. This CDR3 spans 11 amino acids. CDR3 nucleotide sequence: TGTGCCAGCAGTGTCAATGGACAGTCTTACTTC. This sequence encodes CASSVNGQSYF.

This clone was counted only a few times. This rearrangement joins TRBV10-3 to TRBJ1-1, with D tentatively TRBD1 (6 bases). The CDR3 totals 12 residues. Germline assignment: CDR1 ENHRY and CDR2 SYGVKD. With 10 bases removed from V and 1 base from J, the gap between germline ends came to 10 bases. The CDR3 DNA reads as TGTGCCAGCCAACAGGGGAACACTGAAGCTTTCTTT. It encodes CASQQGNTEAFF.

This chain joins TRBV7-9 and TRBJ2-1; TRBD1 agrees at 7 bases. J was trimmed by 3 bases and V by 5 bases; bases with no gene match: 7. The CDR3 has 15 residues. In germline, CDR1 is SEHNR, CDR2 FQNEAQ (reference sequence). The CDR3 DNA is TGTGCCAGCAGCCTAAGGGACAGCGGCTACAATGAGCAGTTCTTC. It specifies CASSLRDSGYNEQFF.

The V gene is TRBV29-1, the J gene TRBJ2-3, with TRBD1 as a possible D gene (6 bases). Looked up from germline, CDR1 is SQVTM and CDR2 is ANQGSEA. V shed 3 bases and J shed 0 bases, with 13 bases lying between them. This CDR3 has 15 residues. CDR3 in DNA: TGCAGCGTTGAGGGGACATCAGGCAGCACAGATACGCAGTATTTT. Its translation is CSVEGTSGSTDTQYF.

In this sample, this clone turned up a few times. The chain combines TRBV5-1 with TRBJ2-1, with TRBD2 identical over 12 bases. J lost 6 bases, V lost 1 base, and 5 bases had no gene match. CDR1 and CDR2 from the germline V gene are SGHRS and YFSETQ. There are 16 residues in the CDR3. As DNA, the CDR3 is TGCGCCAGCAGCTTGACCCTAGCGGGGGGGCCCAATGAGCAGTTCTTC. Protein sequence: CASSLTLAGGPNEQFF.